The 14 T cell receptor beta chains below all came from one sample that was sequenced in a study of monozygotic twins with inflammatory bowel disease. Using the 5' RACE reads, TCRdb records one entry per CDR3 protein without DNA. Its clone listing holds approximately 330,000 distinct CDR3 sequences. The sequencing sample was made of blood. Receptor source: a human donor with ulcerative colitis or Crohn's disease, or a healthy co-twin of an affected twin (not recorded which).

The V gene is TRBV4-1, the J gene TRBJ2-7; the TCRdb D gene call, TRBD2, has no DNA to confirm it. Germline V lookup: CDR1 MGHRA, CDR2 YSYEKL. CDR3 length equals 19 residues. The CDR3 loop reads CASSQGLNSGRAGLSEQYF.

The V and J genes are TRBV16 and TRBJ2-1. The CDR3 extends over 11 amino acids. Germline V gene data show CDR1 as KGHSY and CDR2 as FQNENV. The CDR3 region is CASSQWPEQFF.

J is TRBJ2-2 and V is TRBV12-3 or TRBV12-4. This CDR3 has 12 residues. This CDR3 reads CASSFYTGELFF.

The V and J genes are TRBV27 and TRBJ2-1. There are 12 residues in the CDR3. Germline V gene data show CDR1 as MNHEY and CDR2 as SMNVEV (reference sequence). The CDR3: CASQGNGNEQFF.

CDR3 in amino acids: CASSLGPGLDSNEQFF. V is TRBV7-2 and J is TRBJ2-1; TCRdb's D call, TRBD2, is unchecked because there is no DNA. The CDR3 runs 16 residues. Germline loops: CDR1 SGHTA, CDR2 FQGNSA. Variable domain in full (rest from reference TRBV7-2 and TRBJ2-1): GAGVSQSPSNKVTEKGKDVELRCDPISGHTALYWYRQSLGQGLEFLIYFQGNSAPDKSGLPSDRFSAERTGGSVSTLTIQRTQQEDSAVYLCASSLGPGLDSNEQFFGPGTRLTVL.

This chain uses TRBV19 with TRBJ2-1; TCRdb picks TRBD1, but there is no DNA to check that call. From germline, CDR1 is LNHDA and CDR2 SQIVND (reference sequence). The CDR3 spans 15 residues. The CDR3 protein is CASSMGQTKYNEQFF.

This chain's CDR3 is CASSYDGAGANVLTF. The chain employs TRBV6-2 or TRBV6-3 and TRBJ2-6. The CDR3 sequence is 15 residues long. Germline V gene sequence: CDR1 MNHEY, CDR2 SVGEGT.

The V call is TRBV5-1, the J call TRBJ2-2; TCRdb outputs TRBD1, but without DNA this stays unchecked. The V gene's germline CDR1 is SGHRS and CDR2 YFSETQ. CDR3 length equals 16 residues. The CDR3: CASSLGAGTDTGELFF.

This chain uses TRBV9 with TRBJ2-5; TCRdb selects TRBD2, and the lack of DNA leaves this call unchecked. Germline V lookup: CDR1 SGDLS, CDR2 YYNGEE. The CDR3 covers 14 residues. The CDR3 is CASSVGGRRETQYF.

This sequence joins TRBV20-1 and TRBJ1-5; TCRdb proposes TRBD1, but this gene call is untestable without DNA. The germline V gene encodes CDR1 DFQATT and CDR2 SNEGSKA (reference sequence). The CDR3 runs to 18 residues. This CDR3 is CSATRDTGSSSSNQPQHF.

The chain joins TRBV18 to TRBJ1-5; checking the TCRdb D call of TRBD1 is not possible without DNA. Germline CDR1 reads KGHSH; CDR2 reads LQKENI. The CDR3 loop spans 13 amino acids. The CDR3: CASSAQGGQPQHF.

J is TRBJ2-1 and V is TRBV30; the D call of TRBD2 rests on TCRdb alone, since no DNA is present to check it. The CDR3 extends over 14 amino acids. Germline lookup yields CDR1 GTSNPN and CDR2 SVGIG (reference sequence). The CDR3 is CAWTPGTSYNEQFF.

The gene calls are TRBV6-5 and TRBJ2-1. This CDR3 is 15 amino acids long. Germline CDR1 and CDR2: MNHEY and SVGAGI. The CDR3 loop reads CASSNPPGSYNEQFF.

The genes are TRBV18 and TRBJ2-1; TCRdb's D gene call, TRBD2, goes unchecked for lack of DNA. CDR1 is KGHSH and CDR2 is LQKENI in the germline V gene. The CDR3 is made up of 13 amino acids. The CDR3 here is CASSPPSVDEQFF.